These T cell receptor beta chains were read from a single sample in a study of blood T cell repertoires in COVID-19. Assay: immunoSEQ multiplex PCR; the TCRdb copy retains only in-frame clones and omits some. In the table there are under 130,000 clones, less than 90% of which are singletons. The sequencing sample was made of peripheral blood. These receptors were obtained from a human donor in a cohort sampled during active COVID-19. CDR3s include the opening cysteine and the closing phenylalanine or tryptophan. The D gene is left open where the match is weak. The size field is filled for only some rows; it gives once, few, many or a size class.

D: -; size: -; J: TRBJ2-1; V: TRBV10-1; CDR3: CASSEWTLLSNEQFF; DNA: TGCGCCAGCAGTGAGTGGACACTACTGAGCAATGAGCAGTTCTTC
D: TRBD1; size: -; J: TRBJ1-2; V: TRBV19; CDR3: CASSSPGQGNYGYTF; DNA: TGTGCCAGTAGTTCTCCGGGACAGGGGAACTATGGCTACACCTTC
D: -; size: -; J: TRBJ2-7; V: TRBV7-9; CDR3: CASSSNIPYEQYF; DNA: TGTGCCAGCAGCTCTAATATTCCCTACGAGCAGTACTTC
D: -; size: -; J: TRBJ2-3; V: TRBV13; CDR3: CASRTFEGTQYF; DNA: TGTGCCAGCAGAACCTTCGAGGGTACGCAGTATTTT
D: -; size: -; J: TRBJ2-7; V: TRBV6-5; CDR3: CASRILRESYEQYF; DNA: TGTGCCAGCAGGATTCTCAGGGAATCCTACGAGCAGTACTTC
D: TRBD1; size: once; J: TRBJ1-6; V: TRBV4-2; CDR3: CASSFTSTGGAFSPLHF; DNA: TGTGCCAGCAGCTTTACAAGTACAGGGGGCGCCTTTTCACCCCTCCACTTT
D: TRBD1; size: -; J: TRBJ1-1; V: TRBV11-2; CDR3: CASSKSWTGEGNTEAFF; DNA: TGTGCCAGCAGCAAATCCTGGACAGGGGAGGGAAACACTGAAGCTTTCTTT
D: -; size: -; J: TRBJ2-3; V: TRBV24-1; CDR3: CATSDFGLSGTDTQYF; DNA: TGTGCCACCAGTGATTTTGGGCTATCAGGCACAGATACGCAGTATTTT
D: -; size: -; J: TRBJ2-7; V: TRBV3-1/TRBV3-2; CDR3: CASSQAAGPGEQYF; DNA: TGTGCCAGCAGCCAAGCGGCGGGGCCGGGCGAGCAGTACTTC
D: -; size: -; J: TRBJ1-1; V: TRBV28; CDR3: CASSTTGPNTEAFF; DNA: TGTGCCAGCAGTACGACAGGTCCGAACACTGAAGCTTTCTTT
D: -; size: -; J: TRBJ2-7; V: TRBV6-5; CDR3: CASSSRIDSGHEQYF; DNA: TGTGCCAGCAGTTCCCGTATAGATAGCGGCCACGAGCAGTACTTC
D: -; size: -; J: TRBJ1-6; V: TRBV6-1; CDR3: CASSERGGNSPLHF; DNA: TGTGCCAGCAGTGAACGCGGGGGCAATTCACCCCTCCACTTT
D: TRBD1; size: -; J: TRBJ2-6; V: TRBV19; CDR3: CASSIRQGARGANVLTF; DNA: TGTGCCAGTAGTATAAGACAGGGGGCGAGAGGGGCCAACGTCCTGACTTTC
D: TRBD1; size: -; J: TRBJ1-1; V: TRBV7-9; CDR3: CASSLSGGNTEAFF; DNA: TGTGCCAGCAGCTTATCAGGGGGGAACACTGAAGCTTTCTTT
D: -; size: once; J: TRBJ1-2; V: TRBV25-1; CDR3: CASSPGVLGGYTF; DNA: TGTGCCAGCAGTCCAGGGGTGCTGGGAGGCTACACCTTC
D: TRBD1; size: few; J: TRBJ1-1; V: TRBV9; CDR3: CASSVGGRGPNTEAFF; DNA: TGTGCCAGCAGCGTAGGTGGCAGGGGGCCGAACACTGAAGCTTTCTTT
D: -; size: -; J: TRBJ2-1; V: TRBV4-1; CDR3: CASSQQRSQNEQFF; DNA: TGCGCCAGCAGCCAGCAGCGGTCCCAAAATGAGCAGTTCTTC
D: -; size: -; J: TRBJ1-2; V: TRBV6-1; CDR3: CASSEAPSFTYGYTF; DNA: TGTGCCAGCAGTGAAGCCCCTTCATTCACATATGGCTACACCTTC
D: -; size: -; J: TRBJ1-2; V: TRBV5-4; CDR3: CASSLDGSASNYGYTF; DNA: TGTGCCAGCAGCTTGGATGGCAGCGCCTCTAACTATGGCTACACCTTC
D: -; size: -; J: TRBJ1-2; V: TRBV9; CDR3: CASSDRVHSGYTF; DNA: TGTGCCAGCAGCGACAGGGTCCATTCTGGCTACACCTTC
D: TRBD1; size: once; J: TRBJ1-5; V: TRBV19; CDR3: CASSRTGMVSNQPQHF; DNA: TGTGCCAGTAGTCGGACAGGGATGGTGAGCAATCAGCCCCAGCATTTT
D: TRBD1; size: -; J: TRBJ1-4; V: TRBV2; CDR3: CASSQGQDEKLFF; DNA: TGTGCCAGCAGCCAGGGACAGGATGAAAAACTGTTTTTT
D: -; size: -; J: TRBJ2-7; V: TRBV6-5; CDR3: CASSYSGRVTYEQYF; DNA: TGTGCCAGCAGTTACTCGGGCAGGGTCACCTACGAGCAGTACTTC
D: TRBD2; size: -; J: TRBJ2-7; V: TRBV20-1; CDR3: CSASGLAAYEQYF; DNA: TGCAGTGCGAGTGGGCTAGCGGCTTACGAGCAGTACTTC
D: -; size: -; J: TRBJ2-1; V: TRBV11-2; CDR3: CASSPNSAGQSYNEQFF; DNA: TGTGCCAGCAGCCCGAACTCCGCGGGACAGTCCTACAATGAGCAGTTCTTC
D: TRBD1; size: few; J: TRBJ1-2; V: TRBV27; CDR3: CASSPRQGLEGYTF; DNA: TGTGCCAGCAGCCCCAGACAGGGATTAGAGGGCTACACCTTC
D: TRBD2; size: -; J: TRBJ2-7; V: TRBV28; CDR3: CASRSGGYEQYF; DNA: TGTGCCAGCAGATCGGGGGGCTACGAGCAGTACTTC
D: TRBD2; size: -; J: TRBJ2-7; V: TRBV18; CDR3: CASSPPAGGLGEQYF; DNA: TGTGCCAGCTCACCACCAGCGGGGGGGCTGGGAGAGCAGTACTTC
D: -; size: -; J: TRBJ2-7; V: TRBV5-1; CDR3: CASSLDPGAGYEQYF; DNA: TGCGCCAGCAGCTTGGACCCAGGGGCAGGGTACGAGCAGTACTTC
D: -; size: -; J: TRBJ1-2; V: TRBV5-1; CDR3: CASSLNMAGGGYTF; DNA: TGCGCCAGCAGCTTGAATATGGCAGGTGGAGGCTACACCTTC
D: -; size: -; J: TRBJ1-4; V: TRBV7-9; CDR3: CASSQEALNEKLFF; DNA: TGTGCCAGCAGCCAGGAGGCTTTAAATGAAAAACTGTTTTTT
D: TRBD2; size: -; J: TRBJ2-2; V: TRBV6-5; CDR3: CASSYSALAGTGELFF; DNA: TGTGCCAGCAGTTACTCGGCGTTAGCGGGGACCGGGGAGCTGTTTTTT
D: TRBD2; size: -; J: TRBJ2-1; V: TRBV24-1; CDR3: CATSDPTSGGFNEQFF; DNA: TGTGCCACCAGTGACCCCACTAGCGGGGGGTTCAATGAGCAGTTCTTC